A single sample gave rise to the 12 T cell receptor beta chains below, sequenced in a study of T cell changes during pregnancy in multiple sclerosis. Sequenced by immunoSEQ multiplex PCR; TCRdb stores in-frame clones only, minus some. In the table there are fewer than 55,000 clones, approximately 87% of which are singletons. Sequenced material: peripheral blood, taken in the second trimester of pregnancy. These receptor sequences come from a female donor in good health, enrolled as a control in a pregnancy study.

The V and J genes are TRBV5-6 and TRBJ2-7, with 10 bases identical to TRBD1. From germline, CDR1 is SGHDT and CDR2 YYEEEE. The CDR3 extends over 15 amino acids. V shed 0 bases and J 4 bases; nucleotides not matched to a gene: 4. This CDR3 is CASSLVGQGRYEQYF. For the CDR3, the DNA is TGTGCCAGCAGCTTGGTGGGACAGGGGAGGTACGAGCAGTACTTC.

The chain employs TRBV4-3 and TRBJ1-5; a possible D gene is TRBD1 (5 bases). CDR3 length equals 14 residues. Germline V gene data show CDR1 as LGHNA and CDR2 as YSLEER. The ends were cut back, 0 bases at V and 6 bases at J, with 9 bases in the middle. CDR3 in DNA: TGCGCCAGCAGCCAAGACCAGGGCGGTCAGCCCCAGCATTTT. Encoded protein: CASSQDQGGQPQHF.

This chain uses TRBV12-5 with TRBJ1-5; D call uncertain. Trimming left V 7 bases short and J 4 bases short, with 17 bases between. Germline CDR1 reads LGHNT; CDR2 reads FRNRAP. The CDR3 is made up of 15 amino acids. Here the CDR3 reads CASAPGVGVNQPQHF. In nucleotides, the CDR3 is TGTGCTAGTGCCCCTGGGGTCGGGGTAAATCAGCCCCAGCATTTT. Full variable domain (remainder filled in from reference TRBV12-5 and TRBJ1-5): DARVTQTPRHKVTEMGQEVTMRCQPILGHNTVFWYRQTMMQGLELLAYFRNRAPLDDSGMPKDRFSAEMPDATLATLKIQPSEPRDSAVYFCASAPGVGVNQPQHFGDGTRLSIL.

This clone was counted a single time. This chain uses TRBV5-6 with TRBJ2-1; D is uncertain. Trimming took 2 bases from V and 4 from J, leaving 4 bases between them. Germline assignment: CDR1 SGHDT and CDR2 YYEEEE. The CDR3 has 12 residues. CDR3 sequence reads: CASSFRYNEQFF. In DNA form, the CDR3 reads TGTGCCAGCAGCTTTCGGTACAATGAGCAGTTCTTC.

V usage is TRBV27 and J usage is TRBJ1-5, with D hard to call. Germline CDR1 reads MNHEY; CDR2 reads SMNVEV (reference sequence). The V end was cut by 3 bases, the J end by 6 bases, with 12 bases between. The CDR3 contains 14 residues. The CDR3 reads CASSLVGGRQPQHF. CDR3 DNA sequence: TGTGCCAGCAGTTTGGTGGGAGGTCGTCAGCCCCAGCATTTT.

This chain links TRBV5-6 with TRBJ2-1, with TRBD2 matching 7 bases. This CDR3 contains 18 residues. Losses at the gene ends were 2 bases for V and 3 bases for J; bases not matched to a gene: 14. CDR1 is SGHDT, CDR2 YYEEEE, per germline. DNA of the CDR3: TGTGCCAGCAGCTTCTCCCTGGGGGGTAGCGGGCTCTACAATGAGCAGTTCTTC. Its translation: CASSFSLGGSGLYNEQFF.

This clone was counted a single time. This sequence joins TRBV10-2 and TRBJ1-6; 11 nucleotides line up with TRBD1. The CDR3 loop spans 16 amino acids. J lost 1 base, V lost 6 bases, and 2 bases had no gene match. Germline V lookup: CDR1 WSHSY, CDR2 SAAADI. The CDR3 nucleotides read TGCGCCAGCAGGGGACAGGGGGATTCCTATAATTCACCCCTCCACTTT. Translating gives CASRGQGDSYNSPLHF.

By sample share, this clone is medium-sized. The rearrangement links TRBV7-9 to TRBJ1-2; 9 bases are shared with TRBD1. Germline values: CDR1 SEHNR, CDR2 FQNEAQ (reference sequence). With V trimmed by 6 bases and J by 7 bases, 9 bases remained unmatched. The CDR3 has 14 amino acids. In DNA form, the CDR3 reads TGTGCCAGCAGTCCTTCGGGACAGGGCTTTGGCTACACCTTC. Amino acid sequence: CASSPSGQGFGYTF.

This sequence joins TRBV10-3 and TRBJ2-2; 7 bases align to TRBD2. J lost 0 bases, V lost 10 bases, and 11 bases had no gene match. Germline CDR1 reads ENHRY; CDR2 reads SYGVKD. CDR3 length: 16 residues. CDR3 coding DNA: TGTGCCACCTGGAGTCCTCTAGCGGCGAACACCGGGGAGCTGTTTTTT. Amino acids: CATWSPLAANTGELFF.

The chain joins TRBV28 to TRBJ2-5; no clear D gene. The CDR3 contains 13 residues. Germline assignment: CDR1 MDHEN and CDR2 SYDVKM. The V and J ends lost 5 bases and 5 bases respectively, with 12 bases between them. CDR3 bases: TGTGCCAGCAGTCCCCAGATCCCCGAGACCCAGTACTTC. Its protein product is CASSPQIPETQYF.

The chain recombines TRBV5-1 with TRBJ1-5; D may be TRBD1 (5 bases). Trimming took 4 bases from V and 6 from J, leaving 20 bases between them. From germline, CDR1 is SGHRS and CDR2 YFSETQ. The CDR3 contains 16 residues. The CDR3 DNA is TGCGCCAGCAGCCCCGGAGGGGACGTGAGCGTTCAGCCCCAGCATTTT. Its translation: CASSPGGDVSVQPQHF.

This sequence joins TRBV14 and TRBJ1-3, with 8 bases that match TRBD1. The CDR3 length is 16 residues. Germline CDR1 SGHDN, CDR2 FVKESK. Trimming took 4 bases from V and 2 from J; bases not matched to a gene: 7. In DNA form, the CDR3 reads TGTGCCAGCAGCCCCGACAGGGGCTCTGCTGGAAACACCATATATTTT. Translation: CASSPDRGSAGNTIYF.